This paragraph covers one T cell receptor beta chain sequence. In the study's own analysis: Reference gene primer amplification yielded estimated nucleated cell counts. Clones were sequenced by immunoSEQ multiplex PCR, and TCRdb holds only the in-frame ones, with some missing. For V, J and clone size, that table is used; D and trimming come from the DNA. The table includes tens of thousands of clones, approximately 82% detected once. Germline values: CDR1 SEHNR, CDR2 FQNEAQ (reference sequence). V shed 5 bases, J shed 8 bases, and the junction held 3 bases outside the gene matches. The CDR3 loop spans 13 amino acids. This sample is part of a study of blood T cell repertoires in COVID-19. Turning to the study itself: The samples span acute and convalescent COVID-19 from the United States, Italy and Spain.

The TCR originated in a man aged 50 to 59 with active or convalescent COVID-19. The chain uses TRBV7-9 and TRBJ1-2; TRBD1 matches 12 bases. Sequencing was performed on peripheral blood. The CDR3 spells CASSTGTGGGYTF. The CDR3 bases are TGTGCCAGCAGCACCGGGACAGGGGGCGGCTACACCTTC. The full variable domain, completed using reference TRBV7-9 and TRBJ1-2, is DTGVSQNPRHKITKRGQNVTFRCDPISEHNRLYWYRQTLGQGPEFLTYFQNEAQLEKSRLLSDRFSAERPKGSFSTLEIQRTEQGDSAMYLCASSTGTGGGYTFGSGTRLTVV.